The T cell receptor beta chain described here comes from a study of T cells after yellow fever vaccination. Template switching by 5'RACE produced TCR cDNA, adding a universal primer site and UMIs. Using its own MiXCR run on the 5' RACE reads, TCRdb lists one record per CDR3 protein. The table shows about 240,000 distinct CDR3 sequences, with around 7% occurring only once. This clonotype has at least ten counts. Its antigen is unidentified. The length of the CDR3 is 16 residues. The V gene lost 1 base and the J gene lost 0 bases, with 12 bases spanning the gap. Germline CDR1 reads LGHNA; CDR2 reads YSLEER. Study observations and caveats: Subsequent to the booster, the majority of primary-vaccination clones reappeared (96% CD4, around 90% CD8).

This sample comprised CD4+ T cells sorted from PBMCs, obtained 15 days after the yellow fever booster vaccination. The origin of this receptor is a man in his thirties or forties who received the YFV17D yellow fever vaccine. The chain joins TRBV4-3 to TRBJ1-2; maybe TRBD1 (6 bases). The CDR3 DNA is TGCGCCAGCAGCCAAGGAGGGGGTGCAGCTAACTATGGCTACACCTTC. Its protein is CASSQGGGAANYGYTF.